Each of the 23 T cell receptor beta chains below was sequenced from the same sample in a study of blood T cell repertoires in COVID-19. Only in-frame clones appear in the TCRdb table, and some are missing; sequencing was by immunoSEQ multiplex PCR. The sample holds some 80,000 clones, over 65% seen once. The sequencing input was peripheral blood. These receptors were collected from a human donor in a cohort sampled during active COVID-19.

In its sample, this clone was seen once. CDR3 residues: CSGAGSSRGYTF. In nucleotides, the CDR3 is TGCAGCGGGGCAGGGTCGAGTCGTGGCTACACCTTC. This sequence joins TRBV29-1 and TRBJ1-2; D is possibly TRBD1 (5 bases). Trimming shortened V by 7 bases and J by 7 bases, and 16 bases separated the two germline ends. This CDR3 spans 12 amino acids. Germline V gene lookup returns CDR1 SQVTM and CDR2 ANQGSEA.

The chain recombines TRBV3-1 (or the pseudogene TRBV3-2) with TRBJ1-2; D uncertain. The CDR3 covers 15 residues. V shed 0 bases and J shed 5 bases, with 13 bases lying between them. Germline CDR1 is LGHDT and CDR2 is YNNKEL (reference sequence). The CDR3 sequence: CASSQDPLGEYGYTF. The CDR3, as DNA: TGTGCCAGCAGCCAAGATCCCCTGGGAGAGTATGGCTACACCTTC.

The rearrangement uses TRBV28 and TRBJ1-6; D is uncertain. CDR3 size: 14 residues. V gave up 6 bases and J gave up 9 bases, with 15 bases separating them. Per germline, CDR1 MDHEN and CDR2 SYDVKM. CDR3 bases: TGTGCCAGCAGGACTGTCCCAATAGGTTCACCCCTCCACTTT. Translating it yields CASRTVPIGSPLHF.

The chain has TRBV18 and TRBJ2-7; possibly TRBD1 for D (5 bases). There are 12 residues in the CDR3. Trimming cost V 3 bases and J 11 bases, with 14 bases left between them. CDR1 and CDR2 from the germline V gene are KGHSH and LQKENI. The CDR3 here is CASSPAGREEYF. In nucleotides, the CDR3 is TGTGCCAGCTCACCGGCAGGGCGAGAGGAGTACTTC.

The V and J genes are TRBV5-1 and TRBJ2-7; tentatively, D is TRBD2 (5 bases). V was cut by 0 bases and J by 7 bases, with 11 bases left in between. The CDR3 length is 13 residues. CDR1 and CDR2 (germline): SGHRS, YFSETQ. CDR3: CASSLDWEREQYF. The CDR3 bases are TGCGCCAGCAGCTTGGACTGGGAGAGGGAGCAGTACTTC. The entire variable domain, with the rest obtained from reference TRBV5-1 and TRBJ2-7, is as follows: KAGVTQTPRYLIKTRGQQVTLSCSPISGHRSVSWYQQTPGQGLQFLFEYFSETQRNKGNFPGRFSGRQFSNSRSEMNVSTLELGDSALYLCASSLDWEREQYFGPGTRLTVT.

The chain uses TRBV5-5 and TRBJ2-7, with D perhaps TRBD2 (7 bases). From germline, CDR1 is SGHKS and CDR2 YYEKEE (reference sequence). CDR3 length equals 14 residues. V lost 2 bases to trimming and J lost 4 bases, with 13 bases between them. The DNA of the CDR3 is TGTGCCAGCAGCTTATCGGCGGGGGCTTACGAGCAGTACTTC. Translated, it gives CASSLSAGAYEQYF.

The chain employs TRBV2 and TRBJ2-1; 7 bases are a match to TRBD2. CDR1 is SNHLY and CDR2 is FYNNEI in the germline V gene. With V trimmed by 8 bases and J by 1 base, 5 bases remained unmatched. The CDR3 has 14 amino acids. DNA for the CDR3: TGTGCCAGCCGGGCGGGGGTTTCCTACAATGAGCAGTTCTTC. Translating it yields CASRAGVSYNEQFF.

J is TRBJ2-2 and V is TRBV19, with D perhaps TRBD1 (6 bases). The CDR3 spans 15 residues. V lost 5 bases to trimming and J lost 4 bases, with 14 bases between them. The germline V gene encodes CDR1 LNHDA and CDR2 SQIVND (reference sequence). The CDR3 loop reads CASSQGTVGTGELFF. As DNA, the CDR3 is TGTGCCAGTAGTCAGGGGACGGTGGGCACCGGGGAGCTGTTTTTT.

The V call is TRBV18, the J call TRBJ2-2; the match to TRBD1 covers 7 bases. CDR3 length equals 14 residues. Per the germline V gene, CDR1 is KGHSH and CDR2 is LQKENI. V shed 3 bases, J shed 4 bases, and the junction held 2 bases outside the gene matches. The CDR3 bases are TGTGCCAGCTCACCGGACAGGTCCACCGGGGAGCTGTTTTTT. Translated: CASSPDRSTGELFF.

This clone was counted between two and nine times. The chain joins TRBV3-1 (or the pseudogene TRBV3-2) to TRBJ1-3, with D unresolved. Between the trimmed V and J ends, which lost 1 base and 4 bases, there was a span of 5 bases. Germline V gene sequence: CDR1 LGHDT, CDR2 YNNKEL (reference sequence). This CDR3 region has 13 residues. CDR3 in DNA: TGTGCCAGCAGCCAAGGAGGGGGAAACACCATATATTTT. It is translated as CASSQGGGNTIYF.

The chain links TRBV3-1 (or the pseudogene TRBV3-2) to TRBJ2-1; TRBD1 aligns across 11 bases. Germline V gives CDR1 LGHDT, CDR2 YNNKEL (reference sequence). The length of the CDR3 is 16 residues. J was trimmed by 3 bases and V by 1 base; bases with no gene match: 2. CDR3 DNA: TGTGCCAGCAGCCAAGGGGACAGGGGGGGCTACAATGAGCAGTTCTTC. The encoded protein is CASSQGDRGGYNEQFF.

The chain carries TRBV27 and TRBJ2-2, with TRBD1 as a possible D gene (6 bases). Germline V gene lookup returns CDR1 MNHEY and CDR2 SMNVEV (reference sequence). This CDR3 has 16 residues. V was trimmed by 6 bases and J by 1 base, leaving 15 bases between them. The CDR3: CASRSLSQGNTGELFF. In DNA form, the CDR3 reads TGTGCCAGCAGATCATTATCACAGGGGAACACCGGGGAGCTGTTTTTT.

The V and J genes are TRBV3-1 (or the pseudogene TRBV3-2) and TRBJ1-1; D remains unclear. The germline V gene encodes CDR1 LGHDT and CDR2 YNNKEL (reference sequence). The CDR3 spans 14 residues. V was shortened by 0 bases and J by 2 bases, with 7 bases between the two germline ends. The CDR3 loop reads CASSQDNTNTEAFF. The CDR3 region has the DNA TGTGCCAGCAGCCAAGATAACACAAACACTGAAGCTTTCTTT.

This clone was observed once. J is TRBJ2-7 and V is TRBV5-5; D is unclear. Between the trimmed V and J ends, which lost 0 bases and 2 bases, there was a span of 9 bases. CDR3 length: 14 amino acids. The germline V gene encodes CDR1 SGHKS and CDR2 YYEKEE (reference sequence). In DNA form, the CDR3 reads TGTGCCAGCAGCTTGGCAAGTCAGGCCTACGAGCAGTACTTC. It yields the protein CASSLASQAYEQYF.

The V gene is TRBV11-2, the J gene TRBJ2-2, with 8 bases matching TRBD2. After removal of 5 bases from V and 5 bases from J, the junction contained 13 bases not matched to a gene. This CDR3 spans 17 amino acids. CDR1 and CDR2 (germline): SGHAT, FQNNGV. In nucleotides, the CDR3 is TGTGCCAGCAGCCTCCAAAGGCTAGCGGGTCGGACCGGGGAGCTGTTTTTT. Protein product: CASSLQRLAGRTGELFF.

V usage is TRBV29-1 and J usage is TRBJ2-1; D remains ambiguous. The V gene lost 2 bases and the J gene lost 3 bases, with 5 bases spanning the gap. CDR1 and CDR2 (germline): SQVTM, ANQGSEA. The CDR3 loop spans 12 amino acids. CDR3 region: CSVELLYNEQFF. In DNA, the CDR3 is TGCAGCGTTGAATTACTCTACAATGAGCAGTTCTTC.

This chain connects TRBV11-3 to TRBJ2-1; no definite D call. The CDR3 extends over 15 amino acids. The germline CDR1 and CDR2 sequences are SGHNT and YENEEA. Between the trimmed V and J ends, which lost 4 bases and 4 bases, there was a span of 14 bases. The CDR3 sequence is CASSSPGEFYNEQFF. The CDR3 coding sequence is TGTGCCAGCAGCTCCCCGGGTGAATTTTACAATGAGCAGTTCTTC.

The V call is TRBV18, the J call TRBJ2-5; 16 bases agree with TRBD2. After removal of 0 bases from V and 13 bases from J, the junction contained 8 bases not matched to a gene. Germline CDR1 KGHSH, CDR2 LQKENI. The CDR3 contains 16 residues. This chain's CDR3 is CASSPPVAGLAGGPYF. The CDR3 coding sequence is TGTGCCAGCTCACCACCGGTTGCGGGACTAGCGGGGGGGCCGTACTTC.

This chain uses TRBV6-6 with TRBJ1-5, with 7 positions matching TRBD1. CDR1 is MNHNY and CDR2 is SVGAGI in the germline V gene (reference sequence). The CDR3 is 15 amino acids. The V and J ends lost 6 bases and 0 bases, in that order; junction bases with no gene match: 5. The CDR3 loop reads CASSRGQDSNQPQHF. The CDR3 DNA sequence: TGTGCCAGCAGCCGCGGACAGGATAGCAATCAGCCCCAGCATTTT.

V and J are TRBV9 and TRBJ2-7; the match to TRBD2 covers 14 bases. J lost 7 bases, V lost 3 bases, and 9 bases had no gene match. Per the germline V gene, CDR1 is SGDLS and CDR2 is YYNGEE. This CDR3 region has 16 residues. The CDR3 coding sequence is TGTGCCAGCAGCGAGGAACTGGGACTAGCGGGAGTGGAGCAGTACTTC. Translating it yields CASSEELGLAGVEQYF.

The chain carries TRBV6-1 and TRBJ1-5; D may be TRBD1 (6 bases). Germline V gene sequence: CDR1 MNHNS, CDR2 SASEGT. Trimming left V 3 bases short and J 9 bases short, with 18 bases between. This CDR3 has 15 amino acids. CDR3 coding DNA: TGTGCCAGCAGTGATCAAGGACAGCCCTTCGGGCCCCAGCATTTT. Encoded protein: CASSDQGQPFGPQHF.

CDR3 nucleotide sequence: TGTGCCATCAGCGGGGTGACAGGGACCTACGAGCAGTACTTC. Translated, it gives CAISGVTGTYEQYF. The rearrangement uses TRBV10-3 and TRBJ2-7, with 7 bases aligning to TRBD1. The CDR3 has 14 residues. CDR1 and CDR2 from the germline V gene are ENHRY and SYGVKD. Trimming cost V 6 bases and J 2 bases; bases outside gene matches: 7.

The rearrangement joins TRBV5-4 to TRBJ2-2, with 8 bases aligning to TRBD2. Germline-derived CDR1 and CDR2 are SGHNT and YYREEE (reference sequence). CDR3 length: 15 amino acids. V lost 4 bases to trimming and J lost 5 bases; unmatched junction nucleotides: 7. The CDR3 nucleotides are TGTGCCAGCAGCCCCGGGGGGGGCAGGACCGGGGAGCTGTTTTTT. This encodes CASSPGGGRTGELFF.